This TCR beta chain was captured by sequencing in a study of T cells in localized non-small cell lung cancer. The germline V gene encodes CDR1 GTSNPN and CDR2 SVGIG (reference sequence). The CDR3 is made up of 14 amino acids. Trimming cost V 3 bases and J 5 bases, with 13 bases left between them. Generated by immunoSEQ multiplex PCR, the TCRdb table keeps only in-frame clones and is missing some. Here the sample spans 30,000 to 45,000 clones, around 81% being singletons. Sequenced here: peripheral blood mononuclear cells, sampled before any cancer treatment. V usage is TRBV30 and J usage is TRBJ2-2, with TRBD1 as a possible D gene (5 bases). The clonotype originates from a male donor at least 60 years old with stage II lung adenocarcinoma. The CDR3 reads CAWRVGRGTGELFF. The CDR3 region has the DNA TGTGCCTGGAGAGTGGGGCGAGGTACCGGGGAGCTGTTTTTT.